This TCR beta chain was recovered during a study of blood T cell repertoires in COVID-19. J lost 5 bases, V lost 7 bases, and 6 bases had no gene match. CDR3 length equals 13 residues. TCRdb keeps only in-frame clones here, not all; method: immunoSEQ multiplex PCR. Of almost 200,000 clones listed, roughly 80% were seen once; the top ten hold 0.9% to 0.95%. The rearrangement uses TRBV12-3 or TRBV12-4 and TRBJ2-5, with 8 bases that match TRBD2. The source of this sequence is a man between 60 and 70 years old with COVID-19, enrolled during active disease. Sequenced: peripheral blood. CDR3 coding DNA: TGTGCCAGCACCCCGGGAGGGAGGGAGACCCAGTACTTC. This gives the protein CASTPGGRETQYF.